The clone carrying this T cell receptor beta chain was picked up many times. Its matching antigen is unknown. Each CDR3 protein is one row after TCRdb ran MiXCR on the multiplex PCR reads. The sample lists under 150,000 distinct CDR3 sequences, roughly 20% seen once, with about 2.2% in the top ten. These data belong to a study of breast tumors, draining lymph nodes, adjacent tissues. CDR3 length: 15 amino acids. Germline V gives CDR1 DFQATT, CDR2 SNEGSKA (reference sequence). Trimming shortened V by 4 bases and J by 2 bases, and 18 bases separated the two germline ends. The lymph nodes were axillary draining lymph nodes from breast cancer patients. Study results and limitations: Tumor T cell lymph node origin was a supported hypothesis, not proven. Tumor and nontumor repertoires were significantly more similar in luminal-like than in basal-like breast cancer. Most tumor T cells seemingly derive from lymph node, then expand in tumor. Tumors had less TCR diversity than lymph nodes, more than nontumor tissue.

The sequenced sample was axillary lymph node tissue. This clonotype was obtained from a female donor with breast cancer. Some clones in this sample may be carry-over from other donors' samples. V is TRBV20-1 and J is TRBJ2-7, with D uncertain. This CDR3 is CSATPDEQWTYEQYF. CDR3 in DNA: TGCAGTGCTACCCCGGACGAACAGTGGACCTACGAGCAGTACTTC.